This record looks at one TCR beta chain sequence and its context. This could be a read error, since a much larger clone is one nucleotide away. The time point was: newly diagnosed GD, antithyroid drugs for less than 3 months. PBMC RNA was the source of the TCR library. Under American Thyroid Association guidelines, Graves' disease was diagnosed. The germline gives CDR1 MNHNS, CDR2 SASEGT. Deletions cut 7 bases from V and 4 bases from J, with 9 bases between. This CDR3 region has 12 residues. The sample is drawn from a study of regulatory T cells in long-lasting Graves disease. Study at large: Graves' cases, newly diagnosed, had used antithyroid drugs under 3 months.

According to the study, TCR beta libraries were built with iRepertoire HTBI primers and CDR3-region Arm-PCR. MiXCR was run by TCRdb on the multiplex PCR reads, yielding one entry per CDR3 protein. The data hold 350,000 to 400,000 distinct CDR3 sequences, with 15% to 20% observed a single time. The data also belong to a second study, concerning T cells in Graves' hyperthyroidism and ophthalmopathy.

The rearrangement joins TRBV6-1 to TRBJ2-3; D not certain. The sample here was peripheral blood mononuclear cells (PBMCs), taken at new diagnosis, from a patient treated with antithyroid drugs. This TCR was recovered from a woman aged 18-30 years with Graves disease. The DNA for the CDR3 is TGTGCCAGCACTTCAGACGCAGATACGCAGTATTTT. Protein sequence: CASTSDADTQYF.